These 27 T cell receptor beta chains originate from one sample sequenced in a study of blood T cells in healthy people across ages. Next came a second PCR, run for roughly 6 to 11 cycles, which used a sample-barcoded 5' primer along with a J-beta primer mix. TCRdb independently ran MiXCR on the 5' RACE reads; one entry per CDR3 protein. The table shows hundreds of thousands of distinct CDR3 sequences, with roughly 64% occurring only once. The sequenced sample was blood. These TCRs come from a man aged 30 to 39 in good health.

The chain links TRBV20-1 to TRBJ2-1, with 8 nucleotides matching TRBD2. After removal of 5 bases from V and 4 bases from J, the junction contained 7 bases not matched to a gene. The CDR3 totals 14 residues. CDR1 and CDR2 from the germline V gene are DFQATT and SNEGSKA (reference sequence). The CDR3 nucleotides are TGCAGTGCTTCCGGACTAGCCGCATACAATGAGCAGTTCTTC. This sequence encodes CSASGLAAYNEQFF.

This chain uses TRBV10-3 with TRBJ2-2; D remains unclear. CDR3 length: 15 residues. V dropped 6 bases and J dropped 0 bases, with 11 bases sitting between them. Germline CDR1 ENHRY, CDR2 SYGVKD. CDR3 DNA: TGTGCCATCAGGGAACCCAACCCGAACACCGGGGAGCTGTTTTTT. Translated: CAIREPNPNTGELFF.

The chain is built from TRBV3-1 and TRBJ2-1; D may correspond to TRBD1 or TRBD2 (5 bases each). CDR3 length: 15 residues. The V gene lost 4 bases and the J gene lost 10 bases, with 20 bases spanning the gap. Germline CDR1 and CDR2: LGHDT and YNNKEL (reference sequence). CDR3 region: CASSPLVGSEGEQFF. The CDR3 region has the DNA TGTGCCAGCAGCCCCCTTGTGGGGAGCGAGGGGGAGCAGTTCTTC.

The V gene is TRBV6-2 or TRBV6-3, the J gene TRBJ1-2; 7 nucleotides agree with TRBD1. The CDR3 extends over 14 amino acids. Germline CDR1 MNHEY, CDR2 SVGEGT. Trimming removed 6 bases from V and 7 bases from J; junction bases left unmatched: 11. DNA for the CDR3: TGTGCCAGCAGCGCCGGGACAGCCCGCGGTGGCTACACCTTC. Residues: CASSAGTARGGYTF.

Only one count was recorded for this clonotype. The CDR3 DNA reads as TGTGCCAGCAGCAAAGGCAGGGGTCCGGATGGCTACACCTTC. Translated, it gives CASSKGRGPDGYTF. The chain joins TRBV7-2 to TRBJ1-2; a possible D gene is TRBD1 (6 bases). Deletions cut 5 bases from V and 6 bases from J, with 16 bases between. The CDR3 is 14 residues long. The germline gives CDR1 SGHTA, CDR2 FQGNSA.

The rearrangement joins TRBV10-2 to TRBJ2-2; TRBD2 agrees at 9 bases. V dropped 7 bases and J dropped 1; count of bases not matched to a gene: 7. Germline-derived CDR1 and CDR2 are WSHSY and SAAADI. The CDR3 length is 16 residues. The CDR3 is CASTEAGGQNTGELFF. CDR3 coding DNA: TGCGCCAGCACCGAGGCGGGGGGGCAGAACACCGGGGAGCTGTTTTTT.

V and J are TRBV6-5 and TRBJ2-1; D is perhaps TRBD2 (6 bases). The V gene lost 8 bases and the J gene lost 0 bases, with 14 bases spanning the gap. Germline V CDR1 and CDR2: MNHEY, SVGAGI. This CDR3 has 15 amino acids. The CDR3 protein is CASRGTQSSYNEQFF. CDR3 DNA: TGTGCCAGCCGCGGGACTCAGAGCTCCTACAATGAGCAGTTCTTC.

This clonotype occurred a few times. The V gene is TRBV6-2 or TRBV6-3, the J gene TRBJ1-2; the match to TRBD1 covers 7 bases. CDR1 is MNHEY and CDR2 is SVGEGT in the germline V gene. The V gene end was trimmed by 6 bases and the J gene end by 8 bases; junction bases not matched to a gene: 12. The CDR3 is 14 amino acids. The DNA for the CDR3 is TGTGCCAGCAGGGGCACCGGGACAGCTAACGGCTACACCTTC. Translated: CASRGTGTANGYTF.

The rearrangement joins TRBV18 to TRBJ2-7; D is ambiguous. Germline V gene sequence: CDR1 KGHSH, CDR2 LQKENI. The CDR3 covers 13 residues. The V gene lost 3 bases and the J gene lost 2 bases, with 8 bases spanning the gap. CDR3 bases: TGTGCCAGCTCACCTTCGACACCCTACGAGCAGTACTTC. Its protein is CASSPSTPYEQYF.

This clonotype was seen just once. The junction differs from germline at one of its ends, possibly a read error. V usage is TRBV6-1 and J usage is TRBJ2-3; 10 nucleotides align to TRBD2. The CDR3 spans 15 residues. CDR1 is MNHNS and CDR2 is SASEGT in the germline V gene. The DNA of the CDR3 is TGTGCCGGCAGTGAACCGGGACTAGCGTCAGATACGCAGTATTTT. Translating gives CAGSEPGLASDTQYF.

This clonotype has a handful of counts. This sequence joins TRBV18 and TRBJ2-3, with no clear D. The CDR3 runs 15 residues. V was trimmed by 3 bases and J by 6 bases, leaving 16 bases between them. Germline CDR1 reads KGHSH; CDR2 reads LQKENI. DNA of the CDR3: TGTGCCAGCTCACCGGTTTCCCACCCTGGGGATACGCAGTATTTT. It translates to CASSPVSHPGDTQYF.

The table lists this clonotype with a count of one. V is TRBV7-6 and J is TRBJ2-3; 14 nucleotides line up with TRBD2. The CDR3 spans 18 residues. V dropped 4 bases and J dropped 1; count of bases not matched to a gene: 7. CDR1 is SGHVS and CDR2 is FNYEAQ in the germline V gene. The chain's CDR3 is CASSSRLAGGSRTDTQYF. The CDR3 nucleotides read TGTGCCAGCAGCTCGCGACTAGCGGGGGGGAGCCGCACAGATACGCAGTATTTT. Using reference TRBV7-6 and TRBJ2-3 for the parts outside the CDR3, the full variable domain is GAGVSQSPRYKVTKRGQDVALRCDPISGHVSLYWYRQALGQGPEFLTYFNYEAQQDKSGLPNDRFSAERPEGSISTLTIQRTEQRDSAMYRCASSSRLAGGSRTDTQYFGPGTRLTVL.

The J gene is TRBJ2-7, the V gene TRBV7-2; possibly TRBD2 for D (5 bases). Germline lookup yields CDR1 SGHTA and CDR2 FQGNSA. V lost 7 bases and J 7 bases, leaving 23 bases between the germline ends. The CDR3 is made up of 15 amino acids. In DNA, the CDR3 is TGTGCCAGCACCTCGGGGTCCGCCCGACGTAATGAGCAGTACTTC. This encodes CASTSGSARRNEQYF. The full variable domain, with the rest looked up from reference TRBV7-2 and TRBJ2-7, is GAGVSQSPSNKVTEKGKDVELRCDPISGHTALYWYRQSLGQGLEFLIYFQGNSAPDKSGLPSDRFSAERTGGSVSTLTIQRTQQEDSAVYLCASTSGSARRNEQYFGPGTRLTVT.

V gene TRBV28 combines with J gene TRBJ1-2, with D possibly being TRBD1 (5 bases). From germline, CDR1 is MDHEN and CDR2 SYDVKM. V lost 7 bases and J 6 bases, leaving 24 bases between the germline ends. CDR3 length: 16 residues. CDR3 amino acids: CASTPGIVEGRHGYTF. The CDR3 region has the DNA TGTGCCAGCACCCCAGGGATTGTCGAGGGGCGTCATGGCTACACCTTC.

There are a few counts of this clonotype. The chain links TRBV29-1 to TRBJ2-3; unclear D gene. This CDR3 comprises 12 residues. Germline CDR1 is SQVTM and CDR2 is ANQGSEA. Trimming left V 2 bases short and J 6 bases short, with 9 bases between. The CDR3, as DNA: TGCAGCGTTGAACTCTTCGGGGATACGCAGTATTTT. This codes for CSVELFGDTQYF.

J is TRBJ2-7 and V is TRBV5-4; 11 bases align to TRBD2. Germline V gene data show CDR1 as SGHNT and CDR2 as YYREEE (reference sequence). CDR3 length: 16 residues. V lost 4 bases, J lost 2 bases, and 8 bases stayed unmatched. CDR3 bases: TGTGCCAGCAGCGATCCGTCTAGCGGGAGGACCTACGAGCAGTACTTC. This sequence encodes CASSDPSSGRTYEQYF.

The chain is built from TRBV5-1 and TRBJ2-7; possibly TRBD2 for D (6 bases). The J call is uncertain, as TRBJ2-5 better fits the DNA end. Germline V gene sequence: CDR1 SGHRS, CDR2 YFSETQ. The CDR3 length is 15 residues. Written as DNA, the CDR3 is TGCGCCAGCAGCTTGGTTGGGGTTAGCGGAGAGACCCAGTACTTC. Its translation is CASSLVGVSGETQYF.

The rearrangement links TRBV29-1 to TRBJ2-1; D may be TRBD2 (5 bases). The length of the CDR3 is 12 residues. CDR1 and CDR2 (germline): SQVTM, ANQGSEA. V lost 4 bases, J lost 7 bases, and 11 bases lay in between. DNA for the CDR3: TGCAGCGTTGGTCTAGCTATGAATGAGCAGTTCTTC. Protein: CSVGLAMNEQFF.

V and J are TRBV7-2 and TRBJ2-1; D ambiguous. The germline gives CDR1 SGHTA, CDR2 FQGNSA. The length of the CDR3 is 16 residues. The germline V and J ends were trimmed by 4 bases and 4 bases, with 17 bases remaining between them. The chain's CDR3 is CASSSPETRDYNEQFF. For the CDR3, the DNA is TGTGCCAGCAGCTCGCCCGAGACCCGCGATTACAATGAGCAGTTCTTC.

The genes are TRBV28 and TRBJ2-1; D remains unclear. Trimming removed 7 bases at V and 4 bases at J, with 11 bases between. The CDR3 is 13 residues long. CDR1 MDHEN and CDR2 SYDVKM come from the germline V gene. DNA for the CDR3: TGTGCCAGCACTCGCCTTCGTTACAATGAGCAGTTCTTC. Translation: CASTRLRYNEQFF.

This sequence joins TRBV6-5 and TRBJ1-2; D is unclear. Trimming shortened V by 7 bases and J by 2 bases, and 11 bases separated the two germline ends. This CDR3 spans 13 amino acids. Germline assignment: CDR1 MNHEY and CDR2 SVGAGI. CDR3 coding DNA: TGTGCCAGCATCGGGCAGCCAAACTATGGCTACACCTTC. Protein: CASIGQPNYGYTF.

This clonotype was counted only a few times. A single base separates this from a much larger clone, so it may be a read error. V is TRBV7-2 and J is TRBJ2-5; D ambiguous. The germline CDR1 and CDR2 sequences are SGHTA and FQGNSA. V was cut by 5 bases and J by 5 bases, with 15 bases left in between. The CDR3 runs to 14 residues. CDR3 DNA sequence: TGTGCCAGCAGCGTAAGTTGGGGTGAGGAGACCCAGTACTTC. Residues: CASSVSWGEETQYF.

V and J are TRBV6-5 and TRBJ2-1; 13 bases match TRBD2. This CDR3 is built from 16 residues. The germline CDR1 and CDR2 sequences are MNHEY and SVGAGI. Trimming at V came to 6 bases and at J to 7 bases, leaving 9 bases not matched to a gene. CDR3 protein: CASSQRLAGGTNEQFF. The CDR3 nucleotides are TGTGCCAGCAGCCAACGACTAGCGGGGGGTACGAATGAGCAGTTCTTC.

This clonotype was detected only a few times. The chain combines TRBV27 with TRBJ2-7, with D uncertain. Germline V gene sequence: CDR1 MNHEY, CDR2 SMNVEV (reference sequence). The CDR3 sequence is 14 residues long. V shed 6 bases and J shed 3 bases, with 15 bases lying between them. The CDR3 nucleotides read TGTGCCAGCAGGGACCATGGGCCAGACTACGAGCAGTACTTC. Amino acid sequence: CASRDHGPDYEQYF.

V gene TRBV21-1 combines with J gene TRBJ2-1. TRBV21-1 counts as a pseudogene. The CDR3 is made up of 12 amino acids. CDR3 protein: CASMRNGNEQFF. The DNA for the CDR3 is TGTGCCAGCATGAGGAATGGGAATGAGCAGTTCTTC.

This clonotype has just one count. The rearrangement links TRBV3-1 to TRBJ1-4; D is ambiguous. Between the trimmed V and J ends, which lost 0 bases and 8 bases, there was a span of 10 bases. CDR1 LGHDT and CDR2 YNNKEL come from the germline V gene (reference sequence). The CDR3 covers 14 residues. DNA of the CDR3: TGTGCCAGCAGCCAAGAAGGCGTCGGCGAAAAACTGTTTTTT. It codes for CASSQEGVGEKLFF.

In its sample, this clonotype was seen a few times. The chain employs TRBV27 and TRBJ2-7; D remains unclear. This CDR3 region has 12 residues. CDR1 is MNHEY and CDR2 is SMNVEV in the germline V gene (reference sequence). The V and J ends lost 4 bases and 7 bases respectively, with 11 bases between them. Here the CDR3 reads CASSSPPDEQYF. DNA for the CDR3: TGTGCCAGCAGTTCCCCCCCCGATGAGCAGTACTTC.